Listed here is a single TCR beta chain. Its antigen remains unknown. This entry belongs to a study of graft-versus-host responses after intestinal transplantation. Study outcomes and limitations: Present in recipient marrow, GvH clones included some that appeared first in ileum or blood. Early after transplant, HvG clones declined as circulating GvH clones peaked. Graft-donor T cell macrochimerism in patients accompanied high graft-versus-host to host-versus-graft clonal ratios in allografts.

Some clones are missing from TCRdb's copy, which holds only in-frame ones; the method was immunoSEQ multiplex PCR. This table has about 23,000 clones, roughly nine tenths appearing once. This receptor was taken from a human patient who received an intestinal transplant, so some T cells may come from the graft donor. Source: PBMCs, taken 39 to 40 days after intestinal transplant.

CDR3 in DNA: TGTGCCAGCAGGCGTATTTTTAGTCGGGATACGCAGTATTTT. It specifies CASRRIFSRDTQYF. The chain carries TRBV7-8 and TRBJ2-3; D not certain. The CDR3 runs 14 residues. Germline V gene lookup returns CDR1 SGHVS and CDR2 FQNEAQ. Trimming pared 6 bases from V and 6 bases from J, leaving 16 bases between.